Shown below are 21 T cell receptor beta chains from a single sample sequenced in a study of regulatory T cells in long-lasting Graves disease. Arm-PCR of CDR3 regions and iRepertoire HTBI primers were the basis on which TCR beta libraries were built. From the multiplex PCR reads, TCRdb called clonotypes with MiXCR, one entry per CDR3 protein. Counted here are hundreds of thousands of distinct CDR3 sequences, roughly 15% occurring once; the ten biggest clones make up about 17%. Time point here: newly diagnosed GD, antithyroid drugs for less than 3 months. RNA from PBMCs was the source of the TCR library. In addition, the sample was reused for a study of T cells in Graves' hyperthyroidism and ophthalmopathy.

The starting material was peripheral blood mononuclear cells (PBMCs), obtained at new diagnosis, from a patient treated with antithyroid drugs. The receptors shown here come from a woman aged 25 to 45 with Graves disease.

This clonotype was picked up many times. The genes are TRBV20-1 and TRBJ1-5; TRBD1 matches 9 bases. Germline trimming cut 5 bases from V and 6 bases from J; bases unmatched to any gene: 5. Germline assignment: CDR1 DFQATT and CDR2 SNEGSKA (reference sequence). This CDR3 is built from 13 residues. CDR3 bases: TGCAGTGCTGAGGGACAGGGCATTCAGCCCCAGCATTTT. It encodes CSAEGQGIQPQHF.

This clonotype has more than one count but fewer than ten. The chain recombines TRBV18 with TRBJ1-5, with 10 bases identical to TRBD1. The ends lost 4 bases at V and 1 base at J; junction bases unmatched: 1. CDR1 and CDR2 (germline): KGHSH, LQKENI. The CDR3 runs 15 residues. DNA of the CDR3: TGTGCCAGCTCACAGGACAGGGGGAGCAATCAGCCCCAGCATTTT. This encodes CASSQDRGSNQPQHF. Filled out from reference TRBV18 and TRBJ1-5, the complete variable domain reads NAGVMQNPRHLVRRRGQEARLRCSPMKGHSHVYWYRQLPEEGLKFMVYLQKENIIDESGMPKERFSAEFPKEGPSILRIQQVVRGDSAAYFCASSQDRGSNQPQHFGDGTRLSIL.

This clonotype was observed many times. J is TRBJ1-1 and V is TRBV28; D possibly corresponds to TRBD1 (6 bases). CDR1 MDHEN and CDR2 SYDVKM come from the germline V gene. The CDR3 extends over 17 amino acids. V lost 5 bases and J lost 2, with 21 bases in between. The CDR3 DNA sequence: TGTGCCAGCAGTCAACAGATACGCCTGGACAGAAACACTGAAGCTTTCTTT. Protein: CASSQQIRLDRNTEAFF.

For this clonotype: The junction shows a germline mismatch at one end, possibly a read error. The chain has TRBV11-3 and TRBJ2-5; 12 bases match TRBD1. There are 18 residues in the CDR3. CDR1 SGHNT and CDR2 YENEEA come from the germline V gene. CDR3: CASSPGTGGNPGKETQCF. CDR3 DNA sequence: TGTGCCAGCAGCCCTGGGACAGGGGGCAACCCGGGTAAGGAGACCCAGTGCTTC.

This clonotype was recorded a few times. At one end, the junction sequence differs from germline, possibly due to a read error. The chain recombines TRBV24-1 with TRBJ2-2; D gene uncertain. CDR1 is KGHDR, CDR2 SFDVKD, per germline. This CDR3 has 12 amino acids. The CDR3 region has the DNA TGTGCCACCAGTGATATTACCGTGGAGCTGTTTTTT. This gives the protein CATSDITVELFF.

The J gene is TRBJ2-1, the V gene TRBV5-1, with 8 bases matching TRBD2. CDR3 length: 16 amino acids. CDR1 SGHRS and CDR2 YFSETQ come from the germline V gene. With V trimmed by 0 bases and J by 4 bases, 6 bases remained unmatched. The CDR3 nucleotides read TGCGCCAGCAGCTTGGCCAGGAGCGGGAGATACAATGAGCAGTTCTTC. This translates into CASSLARSGRYNEQFF.

This clonotype was picked up many times. This chain uses TRBV28 with TRBJ2-3; D is undetermined. V gave up 6 bases and J gave up 0 bases, with 22 bases separating them. The CDR3 spans 18 residues. Germline-derived CDR1 and CDR2 are MDHEN and SYDVKM. The DNA of the CDR3 is TGTGCCAGCAGCCCGGAGAGGCTATCTGTGAGAAGCACAGATACGCAGTATTTT. Residues: CASSPERLSVRSTDTQYF.

About this clonotype itself: This may stem from a read error, because a much larger clone lies one nucleotide away. The chain combines TRBV2 with TRBJ2-1, with D hard to call. The CDR3 length is 14 residues. The germline CDR1 and CDR2 sequences are SNHLY and FYNNEI. CDR3: CATQKVKLVNGQFF. CDR3 DNA sequence: TGTGCCACACAAAAGGTAAAGCTTGTGAATGGGCAGTTCTTC.

This chain uses TRBV11-2 with TRBJ2-3; 7 bases are a match to TRBD1. The length of the CDR3 is 16 residues. In germline, CDR1 is SGHAT, CDR2 FQNNGV. The V segment lost 2 bases and the J segment 1 base; nucleotides outside the gene matches: 6. The chain's CDR3 is CASSLNRGWGTDTQYF. The CDR3 DNA reads as TGTGCCAGCAGCTTAAACAGGGGATGGGGCACAGATACGCAGTATTTT.

This clonotype has a count of ten or more. The chain couples TRBV12-3 or TRBV12-4 to TRBJ2-7; unclear D gene. The V end was cut by 6 bases, the J end by 0 bases, with 6 bases between. The CDR3 is 12 amino acids. The CDR3 nucleotides are TGTGCCAGCAGGTTCAACTCCTACGAGCAGTACTTC. It translates to CASRFNSYEQYF.

This clonotype has just a few counts. This chain links TRBV19 with TRBJ2-5; 9 nucleotides align to TRBD2. The length of the CDR3 is 15 residues. Germline V gene sequence: CDR1 LNHDA, CDR2 SQIVND (reference sequence). Trimming at V came to 1 base and at J to 3 bases, leaving 3 bases not matched to a gene. CDR3 DNA sequence: TGTGCCAGTAGTATAGTGACTAGCGGAAAAGAGACCCAGTACTTC. This translates into CASSIVTSGKETQYF.

The sample holds many counts of this clonotype. The chain couples TRBV2 to TRBJ1-1, with D possibly being TRBD1 (5 bases). CDR3 length: 12 residues. Trimming pared 11 bases from V and 1 base from J, leaving 11 bases between. Germline V gene data show CDR1 as SNHLY and CDR2 as FYNNEI. The CDR3 DNA follows: TGTGCCGTAGGGGAGGGGAACACTGAAGCTTTCTTT. Amino acids: CAVGEGNTEAFF.

Concerning this clonotype itself: A clone one base away is much larger, so this may be a read error. The chain links TRBV11-2 to TRBJ2-7; no clear D gene. V gave up 2 bases and J gave up 6 bases, with 17 bases separating them. Looked up from germline, CDR1 is SGHAT and CDR2 is FQNNGV. The CDR3 extends over 15 amino acids. The CDR3 nucleotides are TGTGCCAGCAGCTTAAGAACCACGCTCCCTCCCGAGCAGTACTTC. Translation gives CASSLRTTLPPEQYF.

As regards this clonotype: A much more abundant neighbour one base away suggests this may be a read error. The rearrangement uses TRBV28 and TRBJ2-6; perhaps D is TRBD1 or TRBD2 (7 bases each). There are 18 residues in the CDR3. Germline assignment: CDR1 MDHEN and CDR2 SYDVKM. The CDR3 DNA reads as TGTGCCAGCTCAACTATCTTGGGAGGGGGCGCTGGGGCCAGCGTCCTGACTTTC. It codes for CASSTILGGGAGASVLTF.

This clonotype was counted many times. The chain has TRBV27 and TRBJ2-1; 7 bases agree with TRBD2. The CDR3 runs to 15 residues. Germline V gene lookup returns CDR1 MNHEY and CDR2 SMNVEV (reference sequence). V lost 3 bases, J lost 1 base, and 3 bases stayed unmatched. CDR3 amino acids: CASSLAGASYNEQFF. In nucleotides, the CDR3 is TGTGCCAGCAGTTTGGCGGGAGCGTCCTACAATGAGCAGTTCTTC.

This clonotype showed up just a few times. The chain employs TRBV20-1 and TRBJ1-2; D is unclear. The CDR3 runs 15 residues. The germline V and J ends were trimmed by 4 bases and 5 bases, with 20 bases remaining between them. CDR1 DFQATT and CDR2 SNEGSKA come from the germline V gene (reference sequence). In nucleotides, the CDR3 is TGCAGTGCTATTGGGCCACCGCGGGTGGAATATGGCTACACCTTC. Protein: CSAIGPPRVEYGYTF.

This clonotype has at least ten counts. The chain combines TRBV28 with TRBJ2-2; D unresolved. Germline lookup yields CDR1 MDHEN and CDR2 SYDVKM. The length of the CDR3 is 11 residues. V was trimmed by 4 bases and J by 8 bases, leaving 5 bases between them. CDR3 bases: TGTGCCAGCAGTTGGGTAGGGGAGCTGTTTTTT. It is translated as CASSWVGELFF.

The genes are TRBV6-5 and TRBJ2-3; the match to TRBD1 covers 9 bases. Looked up from germline, CDR1 is MNHEY and CDR2 is SVGAGI. J was trimmed by 3 bases and V by 2 bases; bases with no gene match: 18. The CDR3 is 20 residues long. CDR3 sequence: CASSYPTGGNSLGVTDTQYF. CDR3 bases: TGTGCCAGCAGTTACCCCACAGGGGGCAATTCGTTAGGTGTGACAGATACGCAGTATTTT.

The V and J genes are TRBV28 and TRBJ2-1, with 9 bases fitting TRBD2. V was pared by 5 bases and J by 11 bases, with 4 bases of the junction left unmatched. The germline V gene encodes CDR1 MDHEN and CDR2 SYDVKM. This CDR3 has 12 residues. The CDR3 loop reads CASSLSSGKQFF. For the CDR3, the DNA is TGTGCCAGCAGTCTTTCTAGCGGGAAGCAGTTCTTC. Supplemented by reference TRBV28 and TRBJ2-1, the full variable domain reads DVKVTQSSRYLVKRTGEKVFLECVQDMDHENMFWYRQDPGLGLRLIYFSYDVKMKEKGDIPEGYSVSREKKERFSLILESASTNQTSMYLCASSLSSGKQFFGPGTRLTVL.

This clonotype occurred many times. The chain uses TRBV12-3 or TRBV12-4 and TRBJ2-7; 13 bases match TRBD2. The junction had 4 bases not matched to a gene; V was cut back by 6 bases and J by 2 bases. The CDR3 covers 15 residues. CDR3 DNA sequence: TGTGCCAGCAGACCAGGGACTAGCGGGACCTACGAGCAGTACTTC. This codes for CASRPGTSGTYEQYF.

The chain links TRBV4-1 to TRBJ1-3, with 8 bases matching TRBD1. CDR1 MGHRA and CDR2 YSYEKL come from the germline V gene. The V gene end was trimmed by 4 bases and the J gene end by 0 bases; junction bases not matched to a gene: 5. This CDR3 spans 16 amino acids. The CDR3 bases are TGCGCCAGCAGCCGCCTAACAGGGGGCTCTGGAAACACCATATATTTT. Amino acids: CASSRLTGGSGNTIYF.